Listed here are 9 T cell receptor beta chains from one sample, sequenced in a study of regulatory T cells in long-lasting Graves disease. Specified time point: persistent/refractory GD, antithyroid drugs over 5 years with positive TRAb. RNA extracted from PBMCs served as the sequencing template. Building of the TCR beta libraries involved iRepertoire HTBI primers and Arm-PCR of CDR3 regions. TCRdb ran MiXCR on the multiplex PCR reads and lists one entry per CDR3 protein. The data contain 360,000 or so distinct CDR3 sequences, roughly 25% of them singletons. The sequencing used peripheral blood mononuclear cells (PBMCs), collected when the disease was refractory, from a patient treated with antithyroid drugs. Every receptor here comes from a woman in her 40s with Graves disease.

The rearrangement uses TRBV18 and TRBJ2-4; TRBD2 is a possible D gene (6 bases). V lost 3 bases and J lost 1, with 10 bases in between. CDR1 KGHSH and CDR2 LQKENI come from the germline V gene. CDR3 length equals 15 residues. CDR3 sequence reads: CASSPGGVAKNIQYF. CDR3 coding DNA: TGTGCCAGCTCACCGGGGGGTGTGGCCAAAAACATTCAGTACTTC.

This clonotype has a handful of counts. The chain recombines TRBV27 with TRBJ2-7; maybe TRBD1 (6 bases). Trimming removed 3 bases at V and 0 bases at J, with 12 bases between. CDR3 size: 15 residues. CDR1 is MNHEY, CDR2 SMNVEV, per germline (reference sequence). The CDR3: CASSLSGHYSYEQYF. CDR3 DNA: TGTGCCAGCAGTTTGTCGGGACACTACTCCTACGAGCAGTACTTC.

This clonotype was counted ten times or more. This may be a read error: a much more frequent sequence differs by one nucleotide. The chain employs TRBV6-1 and TRBJ1-1; D is possibly TRBD1 (5 bases). There are 13 residues in the CDR3. V gave up 6 bases and J gave up 1 base, with 9 bases separating them. The V gene's germline CDR1 is MNHNS and CDR2 SASEGT. This chain's CDR3 is CASRLQENTEAFF. The DNA for the CDR3 is TGTGCCAGCAGACTACAGGAGAACACTGAAGCTTTCTTT.

This chain connects TRBV5-1 to TRBJ2-5, with TRBD1 identical over 8 bases. V lost 4 bases to trimming and J lost 4 bases; unmatched junction nucleotides: 9. This CDR3 is 15 amino acids long. The germline V gene encodes CDR1 SGHRS and CDR2 YFSETQ. CDR3 amino acids: CASSHSTGVGETQYF. Written as DNA, the CDR3 is TGCGCCAGCAGCCACTCGACAGGGGTCGGAGAGACCCAGTACTTC.

This clonotype turned up a few times. CDR3 nucleotides: TGCAGCGGACTAAACACCGGGGAGCTGTTTTTT. Its translation is CSGLNTGELFF. V usage is TRBV20-1 and J usage is TRBJ2-2, with a weak D call TRBD2 (6 bases). CDR1 and CDR2 from the germline V gene are DFQATT and SNEGSKA (reference sequence). The CDR3 has 11 residues.

In its sample, this clonotype was seen many times. The chain couples TRBV29-1 to TRBJ2-4; D uncertain. Per the germline V gene, CDR1 is SQVTM and CDR2 is ANQGSEA. The CDR3 runs 13 residues. Trimming removed 7 bases from V and 0 bases from J, with 10 bases in between. The CDR3 nucleotides read TGCAGCGCTCCGAGGAGAGCCAAAAACATTCAGTACTTC. It codes for CSAPRRAKNIQYF.

This clonotype was observed many times. The chain employs TRBV7-8 and TRBJ2-7, with D possibly being TRBD1 or TRBD2 (5 bases each). Per germline, CDR1 SGHVS and CDR2 FQNEAQ. V shed 8 bases and J shed 7 bases, with 12 bases lying between them. The CDR3 is made up of 11 amino acids. As DNA, the CDR3 is TGTGCCAGCGCGCGAGGGGTTGAGCAGTACTTC. Protein sequence: CASARGVEQYF.

As concerns this clonotype: One base away lies a much larger clone, so this may be a sequencing read error. V and J are TRBV5-1 and TRBJ1-2, with D perhaps TRBD1 (6 bases). CDR3 size: 13 residues. The germline V gene encodes CDR1 SGHRS and CDR2 YFSETQ. The CDR3: CASSFGTQYGCTF. DNA of the CDR3: TGCGCCAGCAGCTTCGGGACACAGTATGGCTGCACCTTC.

Ten or more counts support this clonotype. The V and J genes are TRBV6-5 and TRBJ1-4; no definite D call. Per germline, CDR1 MNHEY and CDR2 SVGAGI. Trimming took 4 bases from V and 0 from J, leaving 9 bases between them. The CDR3 extends over 15 amino acids. The CDR3 region is CASSFTAATNEKLFF. CDR3 in DNA: TGTGCCAGCAGTTTCACAGCTGCAACTAATGAAAAACTGTTTTTT.